The present T cell receptor (beta chain) was sequenced within a study of CD4 T cell repertoires in COVID-19. Study results and limitations: Some SARS-CoV-2 clonotypes, between roughly 6 and 25%, recurred in SARS-CoV and/or HKU1 cultures. Two or all three memory subsets shared several highly expanded SARS-CoV-2-reactive clonotypes.

The germline V gene has CDR1 MNHNS and CDR2 SASEGT. V lost 2 bases, J lost 2 bases, and 10 bases lay in between. CDR3 length equals 15 residues. A remark on this clone: Its antigen remains unidentified.

Sequencing was done directly on freshly isolated, uncultured memory T cells. Using immunoSEQ multiplex PCR, the repertoire was profiled, and TCRdb retains in-frame clones only, with some absent. The table has about 24,000 clones, over 85% seen once. The chain recombines TRBV6-1 with TRBJ2-1; D not certain. This sequence was found in a human donor who had COVID-19. The source was circulating follicular helper CD4+ T cells (cTfh) from blood, collected before the COVID-19 pandemic. In DNA form, the CDR3 reads TGTGCCAGCAGTGAAATTTATGGGCCCTACAATGAGCAGTTCTTC. It is translated as CASSEIYGPYNEQFF.